The next 19 T cell receptor beta chains were all read from a single sample in a study of blood T cell repertoires in COVID-19. The data were produced by immunoSEQ multiplex PCR, yet TCRdb's version contains in-frame clones alone and is incomplete. The table records around 310,000 clones, around 90% of them present only once. Sequencing was performed on peripheral blood. Receptor source: a woman aged 30 to 39 with COVID-19, enrolled during active disease.

The gene calls are TRBV7-2 and TRBJ1-2, with D perhaps TRBD1 (5 bases). Trimming took off 5 bases at V and 4 bases at J, with 17 bases between the two ends. The CDR3 spans 15 residues. The germline V gene encodes CDR1 SGHTA and CDR2 FQGNSA. CDR3 region: CASSPSVGGLYGYTF. The CDR3 DNA reads as TGTGCCAGCAGCCCGTCGGTGGGGGGACTCTATGGCTACACCTTC.

The chain uses TRBV19 and TRBJ2-7; 8 bases line up with TRBD1. With 5 bases clipped from V and 5 bases from J, the junction kept 5 bases outside the gene matches. The CDR3 contains 13 residues. Per the germline V gene, CDR1 is LNHDA and CDR2 is SQIVND (reference sequence). The CDR3 here is CASSPYRGNEQYF. The CDR3 region has the DNA TGTGCCAGTAGTCCGTACAGGGGGAACGAGCAGTACTTC. Full variable domain (remainder filled in from reference TRBV19 and TRBJ2-7): DGGITQSPKYLFRKEGQNVTLSCEQNLNHDAMYWYRQDPGQGLRLIYYSQIVNDFQKGDIAEGYSVSREKKESFPLTVTSAQKNPTAFYLCASSPYRGNEQYFGPGTRLTVT.

The J gene is TRBJ2-3, the V gene TRBV11-2; D may be TRBD2 (5 bases). Trimming took off 1 base at V and 6 bases at J, with 11 bases between the two ends. CDR1 and CDR2 (germline): SGHAT, FQNNGV. The CDR3 loop spans 14 amino acids. CDR3 DNA sequence: TGTGCCAGCAGCTTAGGGCGCGGGTTGGATACGCAGTATTTT. Its translation is CASSLGRGLDTQYF.

The rearrangement joins TRBV27 to TRBJ2-7; possibly TRBD2 for D (7 bases). The V and J ends lost 5 bases and 2 bases respectively, with 13 bases between them. Germline assignment: CDR1 MNHEY and CDR2 SMNVEV (reference sequence). This CDR3 has 14 residues. The CDR3 DNA reads TGTGCCAGCAGTGGGGGGGACACAACCTACGAGCAGTACTTC. The encoded protein is CASSGGDTTYEQYF.

The chain couples TRBV5-1 to TRBJ2-7, with TRBD2 identical over 12 bases. V shed 9 bases and J 2 bases; nucleotides not matched to a gene: 3. Germline CDR1 reads SGHRS; CDR2 reads YFSETQ. The CDR3 extends over 13 amino acids. DNA for the CDR3: TGCGCCAATACTAGCGGGAGGACCTACGAGCAGTACTTC. Translating it yields CANTSGRTYEQYF.

The chain combines TRBV16 with TRBJ2-7; 9 positions match TRBD1. With 0 bases clipped from V and 4 bases from J, the junction kept 7 bases outside the gene matches. Germline V gene data show CDR1 as KGHSY and CDR2 as FQNENV. This CDR3 has 16 residues. Here the CDR3 DNA reads TGTGCCAGCAGCCAATCCCCCGGGACAGGGCTTTACGAGCAGTACTTC. As protein: CASSQSPGTGLYEQYF.

V gene TRBV9 combines with J gene TRBJ2-3; tentatively, D is TRBD2 (5 bases). V lost 0 bases and J 1 base, leaving 12 bases between the germline ends. The length of the CDR3 is 16 residues. Per the germline V gene, CDR1 is SGDLS and CDR2 is YYNGEE. CDR3 in amino acids: CASSVGGGGGTDTQYF. In nucleotides, the CDR3 is TGTGCCAGCAGCGTAGGCGGAGGAGGAGGCACAGATACGCAGTATTTT.

V usage is TRBV18 and J usage is TRBJ2-7; 10 bases match TRBD1. The CDR3 loop spans 14 amino acids. V lost 5 bases and J lost 5; bases outside the gene matches: 6. Germline V gene sequence: CDR1 KGHSH, CDR2 LQKENI. The CDR3, as DNA: TGTGCCAGCTCAACGGGACAGGGGATTAACGAGCAGTACTTC. Its protein is CASSTGQGINEQYF.

V is TRBV30 and J is TRBJ2-3; 11 bases fit TRBD2. CDR1 GTSNPN and CDR2 SVGIG come from the germline V gene (reference sequence). The CDR3 is 16 amino acids. Unmatched junction bases numbered 6, after V lost 2 bases and J lost 2 bases. The CDR3 here is CAWSKGTSGNTDTQYF. The CDR3 DNA follows: TGTGCCTGGAGTAAAGGGACTAGCGGAAACACAGATACGCAGTATTTT.

The rearrangement joins TRBV4-3 to TRBJ1-2, with D uncertain. Germline CDR1 is LGHNA and CDR2 is YSLEER. V was shortened by 0 bases and J by 7 bases, with 15 bases between the two germline ends. The CDR3 contains 15 residues. The CDR3 DNA reads as TGCGCCAGCAGCCAAGATATCACAGCGGGGAGTGGCTACACCTTC. This codes for CASSQDITAGSGYTF.

The V gene is TRBV14, the J gene TRBJ1-6, with D tentatively TRBD1 (5 bases). Germline loops: CDR1 SGHDN, CDR2 FVKESK. The CDR3 sequence is 14 residues long. Deletions cut 4 bases from V and 10 bases from J, with 14 bases between. The CDR3 region is CASSLLDNRSPLHF. CDR3 DNA: TGTGCCAGCAGCCTCTTGGACAATCGGTCACCCCTCCACTTT. Looking up the rest from reference TRBV14 and TRBJ1-6 gives the full variable domain: EAGVTQFPSHSVIEKGQTVTLRCDPISGHDNLYWYRRVMGKEIKFLLHFVKESKQDESGMPNNRFLAERTGGTYSTLKVQPAELEDSGVYFCASSLLDNRSPLHFGNGTRLTVT.

This chain links TRBV6-5 with TRBJ1-2, with D perhaps matching TRBD1 (5 bases). The V gene's germline CDR1 is MNHEY and CDR2 SVGAGI. This CDR3 spans 13 amino acids. V was pared by 6 bases and J by 4 bases, with 12 bases between. CDR3 protein: CASSTRDFYGYTF. CDR3 nucleotide sequence: TGTGCCAGCAGCACCAGGGACTTCTATGGCTACACCTTC.

This clone was found once. The genes are TRBV7-6 and TRBJ2-5; D is ambiguous. Germline CDR1 reads SGHVS; CDR2 reads FNYEAQ. V lost 1 base and J 2 bases, leaving 11 bases between the germline ends. This CDR3 is 15 amino acids long. The DNA of the CDR3 is TGTGCCAGCAGCTTAGTTGGAGTCAGACAAGAGACCCAGTACTTC. Amino acid sequence: CASSLVGVRQETQYF.

This chain joins TRBV6-6 and TRBJ2-7; D possibly corresponds to TRBD1 (6 bases). The CDR3 has 14 amino acids. CDR1 and CDR2 (germline): MNHNY, SVGAGI (reference sequence). V was trimmed by 8 bases and J by 2 bases, leaving 16 bases between them. The CDR3: CASGLRAGAYEQYF. The CDR3 bases are TGTGCCAGCGGACTCAGGGCAGGGGCCTACGAGCAGTACTTC.

The chain couples TRBV24-1 to TRBJ1-5; maybe TRBD1 (5 bases). The CDR3 loop spans 15 amino acids. Trimming cost V 4 bases and J 5 bases, with 14 bases left between them. Germline V gene lookup returns CDR1 KGHDR and CDR2 SFDVKD. CDR3 coding DNA: TGTGCCACCAGTGAGGGGGGGTGGGTGGATCAGCCCCAGCATTTT. It specifies CATSEGGWVDQPQHF.

The CDR3 bases are TGCGCCAGCAGCTCCCCCGGGGTAGGGGGCTACACCTTC. Encoded protein: CASSSPGVGGYTF. This chain joins TRBV5-1 and TRBJ1-2; no clear D gene. The CDR3 is 13 residues long. Germline CDR1 is SGHRS and CDR2 is YFSETQ. Deletions cut 3 bases from V and 8 bases from J, with 14 bases between. Using reference TRBV5-1 and TRBJ1-2 for the parts outside the CDR3, the full variable domain is KAGVTQTPRYLIKTRGQQVTLSCSPISGHRSVSWYQQTPGQGLQFLFEYFSETQRNKGNFPGRFSGRQFSNSRSEMNVSTLELGDSALYLCASSSPGVGGYTFGSGTRLTVV.

This sequence joins TRBV5-4 and TRBJ2-7, with 9 positions matching TRBD1. Trimming took 4 bases from V and 2 from J; bases not matched to a gene: 7. CDR3 length: 15 residues. Germline V gene sequence: CDR1 SGHNT, CDR2 YYREEE (reference sequence). CDR3 DNA sequence: TGTGCCAGCAGCCACGGGACAGGGTTTACCTACGAGCAGTACTTC. It codes for CASSHGTGFTYEQYF.

The CDR3 sequence: CASSQTQRTLHF. The DNA for the CDR3 is TGTGCCAGCAGCCAAACACAGAGAACCCTCCACTTT. The rearrangement links TRBV28 to TRBJ1-6; D unresolved. V gave up 6 bases and J gave up 14 bases, with 14 bases separating them. This CDR3 has 12 amino acids. The germline V gene encodes CDR1 MDHEN and CDR2 SYDVKM.

The chain uses TRBV7-9 and TRBJ2-3; D is ambiguous. CDR3 length: 15 amino acids. Germline V gene sequence: CDR1 SEHNR, CDR2 FQNEAQ (reference sequence). V gave up 1 base and J gave up 0 bases, with 8 bases separating them. The CDR3 spells CASSLGDISTDTQYF. CDR3 nucleotides: TGTGCCAGCAGCTTAGGAGACATTAGCACAGATACGCAGTATTTT.